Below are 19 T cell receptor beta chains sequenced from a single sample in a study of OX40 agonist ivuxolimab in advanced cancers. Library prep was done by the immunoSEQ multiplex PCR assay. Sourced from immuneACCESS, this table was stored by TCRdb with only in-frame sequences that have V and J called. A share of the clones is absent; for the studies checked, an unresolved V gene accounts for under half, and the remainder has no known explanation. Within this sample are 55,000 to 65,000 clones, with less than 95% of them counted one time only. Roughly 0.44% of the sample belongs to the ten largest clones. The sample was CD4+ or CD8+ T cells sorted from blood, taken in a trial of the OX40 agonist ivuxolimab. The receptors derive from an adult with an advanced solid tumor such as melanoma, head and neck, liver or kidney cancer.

The CDR3 reads CASIPRGSYNEQFF. CDR3 bases: TGTGCCAGCATCCCCCGGGGCAGCTACAATGAGCAGTTCTTC. The chain joins TRBV6-5 to TRBJ2-1; D tentatively fits TRBD1 or TRBD2 (5 bases each). Germline CDR1 reads MNHEY; CDR2 reads SVGAGI. CDR3 length: 14 amino acids. V was trimmed by 7 bases and J by 3 bases, leaving 13 bases between them.

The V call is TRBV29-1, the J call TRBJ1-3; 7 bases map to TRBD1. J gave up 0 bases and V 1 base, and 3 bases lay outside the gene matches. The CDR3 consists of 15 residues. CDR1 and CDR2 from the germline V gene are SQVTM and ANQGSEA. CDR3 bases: TGCAGCGTTGAAGGTACAGGGGACTCTGGAAACACCATATATTTT. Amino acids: CSVEGTGDSGNTIYF. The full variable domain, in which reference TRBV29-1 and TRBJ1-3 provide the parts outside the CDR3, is SAVISQKPSRDICQRGTSLTIQCQVDSQVTMMFWYRQQPGQSLTLIATANQGSEATYESGFVIDKFPISRPNLTFSTLTVSNMSPEDSSIYLCSVEGTGDSGNTIYFGEGSWLTVV.

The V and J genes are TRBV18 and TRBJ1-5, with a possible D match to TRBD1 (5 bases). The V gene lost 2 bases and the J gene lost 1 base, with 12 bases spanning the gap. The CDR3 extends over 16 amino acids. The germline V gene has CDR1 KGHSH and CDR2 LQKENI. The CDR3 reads CASSPGTGSSNQPQHF. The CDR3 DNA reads TGTGCCAGCTCACCAGGGACGGGGAGCAGCAATCAGCCCCAGCATTTT. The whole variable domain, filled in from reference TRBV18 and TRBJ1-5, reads NAGVMQNPRHLVRRRGQEARLRCSPMKGHSHVYWYRQLPEEGLKFMVYLQKENIIDESGMPKERFSAEFPKEGPSILRIQQVVRGDSAAYFCASSPGTGSSNQPQHFGDGTRLSIL.

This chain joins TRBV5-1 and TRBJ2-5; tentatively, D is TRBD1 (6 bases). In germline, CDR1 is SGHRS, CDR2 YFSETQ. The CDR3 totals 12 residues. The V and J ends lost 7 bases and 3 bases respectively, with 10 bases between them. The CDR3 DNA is TGCGCCAGCGGACAGAGTGAAGAGACCCAGTACTTC. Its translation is CASGQSEETQYF. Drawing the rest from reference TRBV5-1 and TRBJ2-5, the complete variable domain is KAGVTQTPRYLIKTRGQQVTLSCSPISGHRSVSWYQQTPGQGLQFLFEYFSETQRNKGNFPGRFSGRQFSNSRSEMNVSTLELGDSALYLCASGQSEETQYFGPGTRLLVL.

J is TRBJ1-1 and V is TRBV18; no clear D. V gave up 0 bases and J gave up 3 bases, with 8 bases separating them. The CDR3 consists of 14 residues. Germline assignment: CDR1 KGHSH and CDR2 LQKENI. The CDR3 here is CASSPPGGYTEAFF. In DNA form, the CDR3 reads TGTGCCAGCTCACCACCGGGTGGGTACACTGAAGCTTTCTTT. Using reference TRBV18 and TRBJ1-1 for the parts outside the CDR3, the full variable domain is NAGVMQNPRHLVRRRGQEARLRCSPMKGHSHVYWYRQLPEEGLKFMVYLQKENIIDESGMPKERFSAEFPKEGPSILRIQQVVRGDSAAYFCASSPPGGYTEAFFGQGTRLTVV.

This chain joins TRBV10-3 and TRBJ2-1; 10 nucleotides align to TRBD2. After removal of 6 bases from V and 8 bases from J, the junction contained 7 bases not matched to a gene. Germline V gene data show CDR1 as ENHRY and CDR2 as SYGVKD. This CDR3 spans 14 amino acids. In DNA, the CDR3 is TGTGCCATCAGGCTAGCGGGAGAGCCGCATGAGCAGTTCTTC. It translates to CAIRLAGEPHEQFF.

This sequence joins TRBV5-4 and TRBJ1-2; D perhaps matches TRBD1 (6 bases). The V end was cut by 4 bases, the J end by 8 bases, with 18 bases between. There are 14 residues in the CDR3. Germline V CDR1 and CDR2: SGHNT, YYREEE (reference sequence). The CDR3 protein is CASSREGEPEGYTF. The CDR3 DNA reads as TGTGCCAGCAGCCGGGAGGGGGAACCGGAAGGCTACACCTTC.

CDR3 DNA sequence: TGTGCCAGCAGCCCCGGCCAGGCGGGCTACGAGCAGTACTTC. Translating gives CASSPGQAGYEQYF. The rearrangement links TRBV7-2 to TRBJ2-7, with D perhaps matching TRBD2 (5 bases). V gave up 5 bases and J gave up 3 bases, with 14 bases separating them. The CDR3 loop spans 14 amino acids. CDR1 is SGHTA and CDR2 is FQGNSA in the germline V gene.

The CDR3 loop is CASSGDRRVPEAFF. CDR3 DNA: TGTGCCAGCAGTGGGGACCGTCGCGTCCCTGAAGCTTTCTTT. V usage is TRBV6-6 and J usage is TRBJ1-1, with D possibly being TRBD1 (5 bases). Germline V CDR1 and CDR2: MNHNY, SVGAGI (reference sequence). The CDR3 is 14 amino acids. The V and J ends lost 5 bases and 6 bases respectively, with 16 bases between them.

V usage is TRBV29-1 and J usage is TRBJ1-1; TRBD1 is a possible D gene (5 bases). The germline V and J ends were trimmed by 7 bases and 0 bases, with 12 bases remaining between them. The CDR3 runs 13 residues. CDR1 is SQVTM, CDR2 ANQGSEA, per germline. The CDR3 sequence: CSAEGHLNTEAFF. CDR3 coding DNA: TGCAGCGCCGAGGGGCACCTGAACACTGAAGCTTTCTTT.

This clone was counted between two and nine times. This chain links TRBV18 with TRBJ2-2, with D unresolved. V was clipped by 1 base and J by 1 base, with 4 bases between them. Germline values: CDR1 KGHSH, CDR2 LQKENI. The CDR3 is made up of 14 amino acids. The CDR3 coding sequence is TGTGCCAGCTCACCACGGGGGAACACCGGGGAGCTGTTTTTT. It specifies CASSPRGNTGELFF.

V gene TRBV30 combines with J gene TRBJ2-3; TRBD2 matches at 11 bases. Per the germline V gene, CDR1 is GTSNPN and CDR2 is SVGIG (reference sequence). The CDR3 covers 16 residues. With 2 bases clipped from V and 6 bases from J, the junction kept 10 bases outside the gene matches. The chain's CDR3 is CAWSSPLAGAWDTQYF. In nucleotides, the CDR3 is TGTGCCTGGAGTTCCCCACTAGCGGGAGCATGGGATACGCAGTATTTT.

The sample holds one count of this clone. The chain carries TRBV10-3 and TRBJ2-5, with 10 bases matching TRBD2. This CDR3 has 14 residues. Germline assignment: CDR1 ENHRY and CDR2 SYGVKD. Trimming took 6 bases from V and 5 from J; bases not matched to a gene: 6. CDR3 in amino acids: CAISYLAGAETQYF. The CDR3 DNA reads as TGTGCCATCAGCTACCTAGCGGGAGCTGAGACCCAGTACTTC.

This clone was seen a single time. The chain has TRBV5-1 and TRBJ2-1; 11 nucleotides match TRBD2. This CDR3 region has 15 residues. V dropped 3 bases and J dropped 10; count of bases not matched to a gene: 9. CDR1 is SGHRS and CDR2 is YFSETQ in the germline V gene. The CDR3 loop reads CASSYVSSGRWEQFF. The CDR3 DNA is TGCGCCAGCAGCTACGTCTCTAGCGGGAGGTGGGAGCAGTTCTTC. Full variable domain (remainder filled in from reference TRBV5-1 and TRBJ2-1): KAGVTQTPRYLIKTRGQQVTLSCSPISGHRSVSWYQQTPGQGLQFLFEYFSETQRNKGNFPGRFSGRQFSNSRSEMNVSTLELGDSALYLCASSYVSSGRWEQFFGPGTRLTVL.

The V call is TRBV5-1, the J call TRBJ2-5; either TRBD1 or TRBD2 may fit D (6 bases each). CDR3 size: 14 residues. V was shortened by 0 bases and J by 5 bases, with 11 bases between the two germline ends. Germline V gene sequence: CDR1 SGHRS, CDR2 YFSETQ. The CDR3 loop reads CASSLADGGETQYF. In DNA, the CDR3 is TGCGCCAGCAGCTTGGCCGACGGGGGCGAGACCCAGTACTTC. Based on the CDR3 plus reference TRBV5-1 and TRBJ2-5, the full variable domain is KAGVTQTPRYLIKTRGQQVTLSCSPISGHRSVSWYQQTPGQGLQFLFEYFSETQRNKGNFPGRFSGRQFSNSRSEMNVSTLELGDSALYLCASSLADGGETQYFGPGTRLLVL.

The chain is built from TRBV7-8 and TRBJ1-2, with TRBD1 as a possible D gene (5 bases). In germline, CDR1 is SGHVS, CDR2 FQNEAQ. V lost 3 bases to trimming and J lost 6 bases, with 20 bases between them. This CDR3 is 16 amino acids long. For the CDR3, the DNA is TGTGCCAGCAGCTTCGGGCCGAGGAATTCAGGGCATGGCTACACCTTC. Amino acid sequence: CASSFGPRNSGHGYTF.

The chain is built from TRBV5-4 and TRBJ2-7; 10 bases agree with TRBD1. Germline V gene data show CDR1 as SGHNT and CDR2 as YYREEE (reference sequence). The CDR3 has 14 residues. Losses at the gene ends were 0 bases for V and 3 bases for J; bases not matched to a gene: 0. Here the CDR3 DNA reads TGTGCCAGCAGCTTGGGGGACAGGGGCTACGAGCAGTACTTC. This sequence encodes CASSLGDRGYEQYF.

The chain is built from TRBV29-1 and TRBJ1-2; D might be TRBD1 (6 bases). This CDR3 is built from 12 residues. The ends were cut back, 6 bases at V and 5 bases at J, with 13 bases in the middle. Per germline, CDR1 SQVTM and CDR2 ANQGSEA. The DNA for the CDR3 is TGCAGCGTGGTGGACAGTTCTTATGGCTACACCTTC. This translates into CSVVDSSYGYTF.

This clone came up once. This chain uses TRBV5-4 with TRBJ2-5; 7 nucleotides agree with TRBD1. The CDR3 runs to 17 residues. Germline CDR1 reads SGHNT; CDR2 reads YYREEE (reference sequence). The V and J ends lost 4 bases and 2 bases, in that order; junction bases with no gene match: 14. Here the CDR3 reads CASSAILTGLGQETQYF. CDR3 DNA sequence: TGTGCCAGCAGCGCTATCCTGACAGGGTTAGGGCAAGAGACCCAGTACTTC.